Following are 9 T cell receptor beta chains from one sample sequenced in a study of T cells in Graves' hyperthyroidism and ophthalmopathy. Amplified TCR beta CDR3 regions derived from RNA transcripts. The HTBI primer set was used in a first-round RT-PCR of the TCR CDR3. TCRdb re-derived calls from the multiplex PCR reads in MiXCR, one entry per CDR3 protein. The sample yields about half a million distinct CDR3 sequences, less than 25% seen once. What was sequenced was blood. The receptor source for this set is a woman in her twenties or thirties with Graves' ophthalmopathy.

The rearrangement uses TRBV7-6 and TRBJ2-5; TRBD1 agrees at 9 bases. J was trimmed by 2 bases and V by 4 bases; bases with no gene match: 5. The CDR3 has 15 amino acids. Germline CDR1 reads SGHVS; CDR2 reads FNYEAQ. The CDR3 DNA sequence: TGTGCCAGCAGCTCGGGACAGGGACATCAAGAGACCCAGTACTTC. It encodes CASSSGQGHQETQYF.

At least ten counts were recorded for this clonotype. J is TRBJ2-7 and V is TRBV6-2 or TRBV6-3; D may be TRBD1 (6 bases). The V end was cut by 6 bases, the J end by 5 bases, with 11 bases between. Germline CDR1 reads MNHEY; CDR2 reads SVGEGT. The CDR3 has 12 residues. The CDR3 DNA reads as TGTGCCAGCAGGCGACAGGCCCACGAGCAGTACTTC. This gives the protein CASRRQAHEQYF.

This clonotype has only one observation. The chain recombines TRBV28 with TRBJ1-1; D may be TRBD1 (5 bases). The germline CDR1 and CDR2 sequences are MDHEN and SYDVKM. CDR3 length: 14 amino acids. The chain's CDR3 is CVSSPQALNTEAFF. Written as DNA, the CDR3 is TGTGTCAGTAGTCCACAGGCCCTGAACACTGAAGCTTTCTTT.

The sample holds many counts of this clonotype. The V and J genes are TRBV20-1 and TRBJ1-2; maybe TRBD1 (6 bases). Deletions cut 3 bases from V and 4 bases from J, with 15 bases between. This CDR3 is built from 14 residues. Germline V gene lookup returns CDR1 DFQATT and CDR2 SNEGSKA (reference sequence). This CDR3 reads CSASQGPGGYGYTF. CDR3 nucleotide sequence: TGCAGTGCTAGCCAGGGGCCTGGGGGCTATGGCTACACCTTC.

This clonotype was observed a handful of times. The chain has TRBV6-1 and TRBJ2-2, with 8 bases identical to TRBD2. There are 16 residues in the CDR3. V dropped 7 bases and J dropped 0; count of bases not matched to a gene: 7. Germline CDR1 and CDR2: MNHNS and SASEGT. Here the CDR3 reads CASIRELAANTGELFF. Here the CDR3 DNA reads TGTGCCAGCATCCGGGAACTAGCGGCGAACACCGGGGAGCTGTTTTTT.

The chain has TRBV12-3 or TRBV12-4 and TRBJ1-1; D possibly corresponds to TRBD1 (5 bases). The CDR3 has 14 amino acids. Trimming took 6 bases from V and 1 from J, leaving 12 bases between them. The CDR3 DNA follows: TGTGCCAGCAGGGACGACAGTCAGAACACTGAAGCTTTCTTT. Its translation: CASRDDSQNTEAFF.

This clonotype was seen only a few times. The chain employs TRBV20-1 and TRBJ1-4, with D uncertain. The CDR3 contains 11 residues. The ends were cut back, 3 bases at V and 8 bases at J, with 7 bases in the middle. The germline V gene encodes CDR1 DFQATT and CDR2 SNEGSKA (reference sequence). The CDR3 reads CSARKAEKLFF. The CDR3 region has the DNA TGCAGTGCTAGGAAAGCCGAAAAACTGTTTTTT.

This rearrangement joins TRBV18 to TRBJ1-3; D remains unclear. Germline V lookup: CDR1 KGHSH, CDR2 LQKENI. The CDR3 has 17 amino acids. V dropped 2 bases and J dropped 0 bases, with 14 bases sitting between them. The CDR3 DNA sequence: TGTGCCAGCTCACCATTTTCGGGCACTAACTCTGGAAACACCATATATTTT. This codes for CASSPFSGTNSGNTIYF.

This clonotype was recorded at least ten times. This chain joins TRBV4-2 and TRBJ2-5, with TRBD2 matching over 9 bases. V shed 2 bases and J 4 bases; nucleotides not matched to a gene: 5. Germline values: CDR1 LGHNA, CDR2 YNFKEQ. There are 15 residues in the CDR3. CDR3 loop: CASSQTGTSSETQYF. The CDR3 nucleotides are TGTGCCAGCAGCCAAACCGGGACTAGCTCAGAGACCCAGTACTTC.